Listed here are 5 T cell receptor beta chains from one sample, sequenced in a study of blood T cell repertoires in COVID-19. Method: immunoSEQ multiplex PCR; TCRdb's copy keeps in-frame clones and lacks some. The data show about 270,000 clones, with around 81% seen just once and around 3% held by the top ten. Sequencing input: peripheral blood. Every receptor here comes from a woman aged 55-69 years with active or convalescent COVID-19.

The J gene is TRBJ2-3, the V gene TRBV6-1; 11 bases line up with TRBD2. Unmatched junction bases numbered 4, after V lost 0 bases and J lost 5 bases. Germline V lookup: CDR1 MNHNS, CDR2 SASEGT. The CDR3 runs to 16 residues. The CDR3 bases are TGTGCCAGCAGTGAAGCGCTAGCGGGGGGAGGAGATACGCAGTATTTT. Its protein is CASSEALAGGGDTQYF.

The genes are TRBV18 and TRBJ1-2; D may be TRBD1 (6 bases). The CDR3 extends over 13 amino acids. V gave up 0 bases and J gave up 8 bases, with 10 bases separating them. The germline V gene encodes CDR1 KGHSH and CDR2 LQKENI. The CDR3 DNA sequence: TGTGCCAGCTCACCACCCGCAGGGGCCGGCTACACCTTC. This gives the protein CASSPPAGAGYTF.

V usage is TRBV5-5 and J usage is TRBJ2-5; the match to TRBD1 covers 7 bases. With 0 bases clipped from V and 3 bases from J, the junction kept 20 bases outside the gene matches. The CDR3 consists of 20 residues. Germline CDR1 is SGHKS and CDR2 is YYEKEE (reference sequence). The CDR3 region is CASSLEGFGQGVIQEETQYF. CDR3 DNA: TGTGCCAGCAGCTTGGAGGGGTTCGGCCAGGGGGTAATCCAAGAAGAGACCCAGTACTTC.

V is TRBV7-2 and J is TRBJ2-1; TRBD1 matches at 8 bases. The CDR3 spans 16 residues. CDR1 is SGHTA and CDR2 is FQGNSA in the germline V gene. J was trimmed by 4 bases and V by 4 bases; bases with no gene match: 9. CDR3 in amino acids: CASSSLGTGAYNEQFF. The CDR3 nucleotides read TGTGCCAGCAGCTCCCTAGGGACAGGAGCTTACAATGAGCAGTTCTTC. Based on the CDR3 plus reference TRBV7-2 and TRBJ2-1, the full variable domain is GAGVSQSPSNKVTEKGKDVELRCDPISGHTALYWYRQSLGQGLEFLIYFQGNSAPDKSGLPSDRFSAERTGGSVSTLTIQRTQQEDSAVYLCASSSLGTGAYNEQFFGPGTRLTVL.

DNA for the CDR3: TGTGCCAGCTCAGCTAGGAGGGATTCCAGTTCCTACGAGCAGTACTTC. It yields the protein CASSARRDSSSYEQYF. V and J are TRBV18 and TRBJ2-7; possibly TRBD2 for D (6 bases). The CDR3 covers 16 residues. Germline V CDR1 and CDR2: KGHSH, LQKENI. The germline V and J ends were trimmed by 5 bases and 1 base, with 18 bases remaining between them.